This TCR beta chain appears in the sequencing data of a study of control samples from healthy donors and cancer patients. Generated by immunoSEQ multiplex PCR, the TCRdb table keeps only in-frame clones and is missing some. The data contain under 60,000 clones, 94% of them singletons. Germline assignment: CDR1 SNHLY and CDR2 FYNNEI. Trimming cost V 7 bases and J 3 bases, with 10 bases left between them. The CDR3 runs 13 residues. The receptor comes from a man aged 25 to 40 in good health. Source material: blood. The chain combines TRBV2 with TRBJ1-5; D is ambiguous. As DNA, the CDR3 is TGTGCCAGCAACTCCCGTGCCAATCAGCCCCAGCATTTT. This gives the protein CASNSRANQPQHF. Filled out from reference TRBV2 and TRBJ1-5, the complete variable domain reads EPEVTQTPSHQVTQMGQEVILRCVPISNHLYFYWYRQILGQKVEFLVSFYNNEISEKSEIFDDQFSVERPDGSNFTLKIRSTKLEDSAMYFCASNSRANQPQHFGDGTRLSIL.